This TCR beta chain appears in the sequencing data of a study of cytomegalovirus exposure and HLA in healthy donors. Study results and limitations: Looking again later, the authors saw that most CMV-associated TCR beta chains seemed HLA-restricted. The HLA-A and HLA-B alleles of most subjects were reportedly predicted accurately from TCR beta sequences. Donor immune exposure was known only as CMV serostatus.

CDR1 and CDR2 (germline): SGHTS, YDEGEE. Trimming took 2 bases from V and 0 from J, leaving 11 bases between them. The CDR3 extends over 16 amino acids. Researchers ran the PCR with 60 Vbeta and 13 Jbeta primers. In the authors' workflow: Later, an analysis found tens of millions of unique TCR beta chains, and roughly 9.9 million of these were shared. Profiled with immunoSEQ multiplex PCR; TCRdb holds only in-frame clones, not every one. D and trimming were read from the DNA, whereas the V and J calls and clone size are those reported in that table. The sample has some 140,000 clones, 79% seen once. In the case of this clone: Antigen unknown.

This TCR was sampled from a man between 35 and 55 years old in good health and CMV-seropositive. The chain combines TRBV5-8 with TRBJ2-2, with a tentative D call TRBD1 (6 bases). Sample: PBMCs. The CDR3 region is CASSFDGTPNTGELFF. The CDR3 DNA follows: TGTGCCAGCAGCTTCGACGGGACACCGAACACCGGGGAGCTGTTTTTT.